The 6 T cell receptor beta chains reported below all come from one sample, sequenced in a study of radiotherapy plus CTLA-4 blockade in lung cancer. The method was immunoSEQ multiplex PCR; TCRdb's version includes in-frame clones alone and lacks a portion of them. The top ten hold about 8.3% of the sample, which has about 59,000 clones, approximately 70% seen once. Material: peripheral blood, obtained from a patient treated with radiotherapy plus ipilimumab. The receptors shown here come from a human donor with non-small cell lung cancer whose response to radiotherapy plus ipilimumab could not be evaluated.

The chain combines TRBV29-1 with TRBJ2-7, with 8 bases lining up with TRBD1. The CDR3 covers 16 residues. V shed 1 base, J shed 4 bases, and the junction held 12 bases outside the gene matches. The V gene's germline CDR1 is SQVTM and CDR2 ANQGSEA. The CDR3 nucleotides read TGCAGCGTTGAAGCTGATCAGGGGGACAGGTATTACGAGCAGTACTTC. This sequence encodes CSVEADQGDRYYEQYF.

The V call is TRBV2, the J call TRBJ2-7; a possible D gene is TRBD1 (6 bases). Deletions cut 4 bases from V and 1 base from J, with 11 bases between. Germline V gene lookup returns CDR1 SNHLY and CDR2 FYNNEI. The CDR3 contains 14 residues. CDR3 sequence reads: CASSGQDLSYEQYF. CDR3 sequence (DNA): TGTGCCAGCAGTGGACAGGACCTTTCCTACGAGCAGTACTTC. Filled out from reference TRBV2 and TRBJ2-7, the complete variable domain reads EPEVTQTPSHQVTQMGQEVILRCVPISNHLYFYWYRQILGQKVEFLVSFYNNEISEKSEIFDDQFSVERPDGSNFTLKIRSTKLEDSAMYFCASSGQDLSYEQYFGPGTRLTVT.

The V and J genes are TRBV4-1 and TRBJ2-1; TRBD2 matches 7 bases. The CDR3 contains 17 residues. CDR1 and CDR2 (germline): MGHRA, YSYEKL. V dropped 1 base and J dropped 2; count of bases not matched to a gene: 8. CDR3 protein: CASSQGRSGWAYNEQFF. The CDR3 DNA sequence: TGCGCCAGCAGCCAAGGTCGTAGCGGGTGGGCCTACAATGAGCAGTTCTTC.

This chain uses TRBV15 with TRBJ1-1, with 7 positions matching TRBD1. CDR1 is LNHNV and CDR2 is YYDKDF in the germline V gene (reference sequence). CDR3 length: 18 residues. V shed 0 bases, J shed 5 bases, and the junction held 15 bases outside the gene matches. The CDR3 reads CATSRDLLLRRGSTEAFF. CDR3 sequence (DNA): TGTGCCACCAGCAGAGATCTCTTGCTTCGCAGGGGGAGTACTGAAGCTTTCTTT.

The rearrangement joins TRBV7-9 to TRBJ2-1; 11 nucleotides match TRBD2. This CDR3 is 15 amino acids long. Germline V gene data show CDR1 as SEHNR and CDR2 as FQNEAQ (reference sequence). Losses at the gene ends were 5 bases for V and 6 bases for J; bases not matched to a gene: 6. The CDR3, as DNA: TGTGCCAGCAGCGCCCGGACTAGCGGGTCCAATGAGCAGTTCTTC. The encoded protein is CASSARTSGSNEQFF.

Points on this clone: Different DNA sequences within this sample yield the same CDR3. The rearrangement uses TRBV9 and TRBJ2-1, with a tentative D call TRBD2 (5 bases). In germline, CDR1 is SGDLS, CDR2 YYNGEE. This CDR3 comprises 12 residues. Trimming removed 2 bases at V and 10 bases at J, with 10 bases between. CDR3 region: CASSVGGREQFF. CDR3 in DNA: TGTGCCAGCAGCGTGGGTGGGAGAGAGCAGTTCTTC.